This T cell receptor beta chain was sequenced in a study of low-dose radiotherapy and immunotherapy resistance in tumors. TRAV- and TRBV-specific primers primed first-strand cDNA, covering alpha and beta chains. PCR amplification of the TCRs was performed with Phusion for 20 PCR cycles, and it relied on a constant-region primer together with a V-primer adapter. TCRdb redid the calling of the reads with MiXCR, one entry per CDR3 protein. This sample carries fewer than 20,000 distinct CDR3 sequences, over 65% of them seen once, and the ten largest clones take approximately 10%. The CDR3 runs to 20 residues.

This TCR came from a human donor with advanced metastatic prostate, ovarian, gallbladder or colorectal cancer (not recorded which). This table probably holds off-target reads from a library built for another chain. V gene TRBV1 combines with J gene TRBJ1-1; the table calls TRBD1, which could not be checked here. TRBV1 is tagged as a pseudogene. The CDR3, as DNA: TGTGCCAGCAGCCAAGATCTTGTGTCCCGGGACAGGCCTATGAACACTGAAGCTTTCTTT. It yields the protein CASSQDLVSRDRPMNTEAFF.